The rows below give T cell receptor beta chains drawn from one sample of a study of T cell changes during pregnancy in multiple sclerosis. TCRdb keeps only in-frame clones here, not all; method: immunoSEQ multiplex PCR. The table records more than 55,000 clones, over 90% of them present only once. This material consisted of peripheral blood, taken in the first trimester of pregnancy. These receptors were obtained from a female donor with multiple sclerosis, enrolled in a pregnancy study. Both conserved end residues are part of each CDR3.

TRBV7-9,CASSLVTAGNTIYF
TRBV2,CASSESGRRSNQPQHF
TRBV9,CASSVAGGRSSTDTQYF
TRBV6-5,CASSYGGRNTEAFF
TRBV9,CASTPGGASTDTQYF
TRBV7-2,CASSAGNTYYEQYF
TRBV6-5,CASSYIGTGENTEAFF
TRBV28,CASSAQGRNYGYTF
TRBV7-2,CASSLVGATGVGNSPLHF
TRBV10-3,CAITDRGKGGELFF
TRBV18,CASSPLRVDYGYTF
TRBV6-1,CASSESGSYEQYF
TRBV18,CASSPPRGWTYEQYF
TRBV29-1,CSVPRLVANEKLFF
TRBV5-6,CASTPPGSNYGYTF
TRBV6-1,CASRGALSF
TRBV7-2,CASSLDYSNQPQHF
TRBV19,CASSINGGEQYF
TRBV7-3,CASSLRGTGFETQYF
TRBV19,CASSTGLAGIQETQYF